The TCR beta chain under discussion was sequenced for a study of cytomegalovirus exposure and HLA in healthy donors. Broader study findings: The majority of TCR sequences were rare, yet some public TCRs appeared in many donors.

On this clone: The antigen is undetermined.

PCR employed 60 Vbeta and 13 Jbeta primers. Assay: immunoSEQ multiplex PCR; the TCRdb copy retains only in-frame clones and omits some. This table has some 120,000 clones, 77% appearing once. This TCR was sampled from a man aged 18 to 35 in good health and CMV-seropositive. Sequencing was done on a sample of PBMCs.

The CDR3 bases are TGTGCCAGCCGGACAGACCTTTTCTCTAGCAATCAGCCCCAGCATTTT. Translating it yields CASRTDLFSSNQPQHF. V usage is TRBV21-1 and J usage is TRBJ1-5; the table gives TRBD1 as D, unverified against the DNA. TRBV21-1 is flagged as a pseudogene. This CDR3 spans 16 amino acids.